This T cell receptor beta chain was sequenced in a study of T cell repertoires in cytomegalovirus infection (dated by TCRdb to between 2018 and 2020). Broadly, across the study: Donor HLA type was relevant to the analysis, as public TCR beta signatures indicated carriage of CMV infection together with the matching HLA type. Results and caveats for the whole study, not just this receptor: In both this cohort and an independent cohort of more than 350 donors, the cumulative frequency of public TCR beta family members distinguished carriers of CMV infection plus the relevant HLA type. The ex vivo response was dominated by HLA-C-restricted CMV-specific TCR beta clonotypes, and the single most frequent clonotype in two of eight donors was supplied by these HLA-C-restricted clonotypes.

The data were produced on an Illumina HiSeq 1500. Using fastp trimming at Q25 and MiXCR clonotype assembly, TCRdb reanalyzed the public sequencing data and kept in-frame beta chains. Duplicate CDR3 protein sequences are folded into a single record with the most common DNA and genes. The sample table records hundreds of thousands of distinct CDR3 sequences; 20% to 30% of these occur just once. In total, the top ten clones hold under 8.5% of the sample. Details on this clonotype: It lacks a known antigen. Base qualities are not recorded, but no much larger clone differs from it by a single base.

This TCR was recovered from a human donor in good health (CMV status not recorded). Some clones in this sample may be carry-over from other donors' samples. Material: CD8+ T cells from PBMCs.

The CDR3: CSAPRGRGEKLFF. Here is the DNA: TGCAGTGCTCCCAGGGGGCGCGGGGAAAAACTGTTTTTT. The chain joins TRBV20-1 to TRBJ1-4; 8 of the junction bases match TRBD1. The germline V gene (reference sequence) specifies DFQATT as CDR1 and SNEGSKA as CDR2. Compared with germline, V lacks 5 bases and J lacks 8 bases; bases without a gene match: 7. Its CDR3 holds 13 amino acids, cysteine through phenylalanine. Only CDR3 DNA is held: 39 bases, read in frame from base 1.